The 31 T cell receptor beta chains reported below all come from one sample, sequenced in a study of T cells in Graves' hyperthyroidism and ophthalmopathy. TCR beta CDR3 regions were amplified from RNA. Primed by the HTBI set, a first-round RT-PCR was run on the TCR CDR3. TCRdb re-called the multiplex PCR reads through MiXCR, storing one row per CDR3 protein. This table holds around 690,000 distinct CDR3 sequences, roughly 17% found once. Input material: blood. Source of these receptors: a man aged 50-59 years with Graves' hyperthyroidism.

This clonotype was observed many times. V usage is TRBV2 and J usage is TRBJ2-5, with 13 bases identical to TRBD2. J gave up 3 bases and V 6 bases, and 4 bases lay outside the gene matches. The germline gives CDR1 SNHLY, CDR2 FYNNEI. This CDR3 has 15 residues. Written as DNA, the CDR3 is TGTGCCAGCAGGAGGACTAGCGGGAGAAAAGAGACCCAGTACTTC. This codes for CASRRTSGRKETQYF.

This clonotype was observed a handful of times. The gene calls are TRBV3-1 and TRBJ2-7, with 7 bases matching TRBD2. The CDR3 sequence is 14 residues long. Germline loops: CDR1 LGHDT, CDR2 YNNKEL (reference sequence). The V segment lost 4 bases and the J segment 3 bases; nucleotides outside the gene matches: 6. As DNA, the CDR3 is TGTGCCAGCAGCCTGAGCGGGAATAACTACGAGCAGTACTTC. Its protein is CASSLSGNNYEQYF.

This clonotype was counted between two and nine times. The chain couples TRBV9 to TRBJ2-3; no clear D gene. V gave up 0 bases and J gave up 2 bases, with 13 bases separating them. The germline gives CDR1 SGDLS, CDR2 YYNGEE. CDR3 length equals 16 residues. The CDR3: CASSVAPTNPTDTQYF. DNA for the CDR3: TGTGCCAGCAGCGTAGCCCCAACTAACCCCACAGATACGCAGTATTTT.

This clonotype was found a few times. The chain is built from TRBV5-1 and TRBJ2-1, with 9 bases that match TRBD2. This CDR3 is 15 amino acids long. The germline V gene encodes CDR1 SGHRS and CDR2 YFSETQ. After removal of 0 bases from V and 7 bases from J, the junction contained 5 bases not matched to a gene. CDR3 in amino acids: CASSLELAGINEQFF. The CDR3 bases are TGCGCCAGCAGCTTGGAACTAGCGGGTATTAATGAGCAGTTCTTC.

This clonotype was detected ten times or more. This chain uses TRBV20-1 with TRBJ2-1; either TRBD1 or TRBD2 may fit D (5 bases each). Between the trimmed V and J ends, which lost 2 bases and 2 bases, there was a span of 16 bases. Per germline, CDR1 DFQATT and CDR2 SNEGSKA (reference sequence). This CDR3 region has 16 residues. CDR3 in DNA: TGCAGTGCTAGAACATTCAAACCGGGGCCCTACAATGAGCAGTTCTTC. Its protein is CSARTFKPGPYNEQFF.

This clonotype was found many times. The rearrangement joins TRBV28 to TRBJ2-7; possible D gene TRBD2, 5 bases. Germline V gene sequence: CDR1 MDHEN, CDR2 SYDVKM. This CDR3 is 14 amino acids long. The V end lost 6 bases, the J end lost 0 bases, and 12 bases lay between the germline ends. The CDR3 region has the DNA TGTGCCAGCAGCCCTTTGCGGGCCTCCTACGAGCAGTACTTC. Translating gives CASSPLRASYEQYF. Full variable domain (outside the CDR3, taken from reference TRBV28 and TRBJ2-7): DVKVTQSSRYLVKRTGEKVFLECVQDMDHENMFWYRQDPGLGLRLIYFSYDVKMKEKGDIPEGYSVSREKKERFSLILESASTNQTSMYLCASSPLRASYEQYFGPGTRLTVT.

The chain couples TRBV28 to TRBJ1-2, with D possibly TRBD1 on 5 matching bases. Germline V lookup: CDR1 MDHEN, CDR2 SYDVKM. The CDR3 is 13 amino acids. Trimming removed 6 bases from V and 8 bases from J, with 16 bases in between. CDR3 DNA: TGTGCCAGCAGGAATTCTGGGGCGCAGGGCTACACCTTC. It is translated as CASRNSGAQGYTF.

In this sample, this clonotype turned up many times. This rearrangement joins TRBV12-3 or TRBV12-4 to TRBJ2-7; 9 positions match TRBD1. The CDR3 extends over 13 amino acids. V shed 3 bases, J shed 9 bases, and the junction held 6 bases outside the gene matches. This chain's CDR3 is CASSFYRGRGQYF. The CDR3 DNA reads as TGTGCCAGCAGTTTTTACAGGGGGCGTGGGCAGTACTTC.

The V call is TRBV29-1, the J call TRBJ2-3; 10 bases line up with TRBD1. V trimming: 4 bases; J trimming: 4 bases; junction bases outside the gene matches: 5. The CDR3 spans 14 residues. Germline assignment: CDR1 SQVTM and CDR2 ANQGSEA. In DNA form, the CDR3 reads TGCAGCGTTGGGCCGGGACAGGGGCCAGATACGCAGTATTTT. It encodes CSVGPGQGPDTQYF.

This clonotype has just a few counts. This chain connects TRBV19 to TRBJ2-7, with D unresolved. With 3 bases removed from V and 0 bases from J, the gap between germline ends came to 12 bases. Germline V gene sequence: CDR1 LNHDA, CDR2 SQIVND (reference sequence). The CDR3 is 15 residues long. The CDR3 loop reads CASSIRLVSSYEQYF. CDR3 nucleotide sequence: TGTGCCAGTAGTATTCGCTTGGTTAGCTCCTACGAGCAGTACTTC. The complete variable domain, with remaining parts taken from reference TRBV19 and TRBJ2-7, reads DGGITQSPKYLFRKEGQNVTLSCEQNLNHDAMYWYRQDPGQGLRLIYYSQIVNDFQKGDIAEGYSVSREKKESFPLTVTSAQKNPTAFYLCASSIRLVSSYEQYFGPGTRLTVT.

The CDR3 reads CAWIPQSETQYF. CDR3 DNA: TGTGCCTGGATCCCTCAGTCCGAAACGCAGTATTTT. The rearrangement links TRBV30 to TRBJ2-3; D gene uncertain. Trimming stripped 4 bases from V and 9 bases from J, with 14 bases between. CDR1 and CDR2 (germline): GTSNPN, SVGIG (reference sequence). The CDR3 sequence is 12 residues long.

A few counts support this clonotype. The V call is TRBV10-3, the J call TRBJ1-1; no firm D call. Between the trimmed V and J ends, which lost 2 bases and 4 bases, there was a span of 11 bases. Germline-derived CDR1 and CDR2 are ENHRY and SYGVKD. CDR3 length: 14 amino acids. The CDR3 DNA follows: TGTGCCATCAGTGAGAGTACCTTGGGCACTGAAGCTTTCTTT. Translation: CAISESTLGTEAFF.

There are many counts of this clonotype. This chain joins TRBV27 and TRBJ1-1; weak D call: TRBD1 (6 bases). V was trimmed by 3 bases and J by 0 bases, leaving 17 bases between them. The length of the CDR3 is 17 residues. Germline V gives CDR1 MNHEY, CDR2 SMNVEV (reference sequence). For the CDR3, the DNA is TGTGCCAGCAGTTTTTACGGGGGGCGGATTATGAACACTGAAGCTTTCTTT. Protein sequence: CASSFYGGRIMNTEAFF.

CDR3 bases: TGCAGCGTGTTCAGGGGGGCCCCCTACAATGAGCAGTTCTTC. Encoded protein: CSVFRGAPYNEQFF. The genes are TRBV29-1 and TRBJ2-1; possible D gene TRBD1, 7 bases. V dropped 6 bases and J dropped 2 bases, with 14 bases sitting between them. The CDR3 loop spans 14 amino acids. CDR1 SQVTM and CDR2 ANQGSEA come from the germline V gene.

This clonotype was detected ten times or more. The chain couples TRBV28 to TRBJ2-2; TRBD2 might be the D (5 bases). Germline V CDR1 and CDR2: MDHEN, SYDVKM. This CDR3 is built from 15 residues. V dropped 6 bases and J dropped 3 bases, with 14 bases sitting between them. CDR3 coding DNA: TGTGCCAGCAGAACCAGACGGGATGACACCGGGGAGCTGTTTTTT. It specifies CASRTRRDDTGELFF.

This clonotype was counted ten times or more. J is TRBJ2-5 and V is TRBV28; the match to TRBD1 covers 7 bases. Germline V gene sequence: CDR1 MDHEN, CDR2 SYDVKM. The V and J ends lost 5 bases and 2 bases, in that order; junction bases with no gene match: 14. The CDR3 loop spans 17 amino acids. For the CDR3, the DNA is TGTGCCAGCAGTGGGAAGGGGGCACGGGTGTTACAAGAGACCCAGTACTTC. This sequence encodes CASSGKGARVLQETQYF.

This clonotype has at least ten counts. The V and J genes are TRBV7-2 and TRBJ2-7; 7 nucleotides match TRBD2. CDR1 and CDR2 from the germline V gene are SGHTA and FQGNSA. V lost 5 bases to trimming and J lost 2 bases; unmatched junction nucleotides: 9. CDR3 length: 15 amino acids. The CDR3 DNA reads TGTGCCAGCAGCATTACCGGGACTACCACCTACGAGCAGTACTTC. Encoded protein: CASSITGTTTYEQYF.

In regard to this clonotype: A much larger clone sits a single nucleotide away, making a read error possible. This chain's CDR3 is CASSSTLAGVSERYF. The CDR3 DNA sequence: TGTGCCAGCAGCTCGACACTAGCGGGAGTGAGCGAGCGGTACTTC. The chain uses TRBV7-2 and TRBJ2-7; 11 bases agree with TRBD2. This CDR3 is 15 amino acids long. CDR1 is SGHTA and CDR2 is FQGNSA in the germline V gene.

Worth noting for this clonotype: With a much larger clone just one base away, this may be a read error. The chain joins TRBV2 to TRBJ2-7, with 12 nucleotides matching TRBD2. This CDR3 comprises 16 residues. Germline CDR1 SNHLY, CDR2 FYNNEI. CDR3: CTSSLLGGTSGFEQYF. Written as DNA, the CDR3 is TGTACCAGCAGCCTCTTGGGGGGGACTAGCGGGTTCGAGCAGTACTTC.

This clonotype has ten or more counts. The V and J genes are TRBV28 and TRBJ1-1; weak D call: TRBD1 (5 bases). This CDR3 is built from 13 residues. Trimming removed 8 bases at V and 1 base at J, with 11 bases between. CDR1 MDHEN and CDR2 SYDVKM come from the germline V gene. The CDR3: CASAGTSNTEAFF. In DNA, the CDR3 is TGTGCCAGCGCTGGGACCTCGAACACTGAAGCTTTCTTT.

This chain connects TRBV14 to TRBJ2-7, with 8 bases fitting TRBD1. The germline V gene has CDR1 SGHDN and CDR2 FVKESK. The CDR3 contains 14 residues. J was trimmed by 4 bases and V by 6 bases; bases with no gene match: 8. The CDR3 bases are TGTGCCAGCAGTATTGCAGGGGGCGTTTACGAGCAGTACTTC. It encodes CASSIAGGVYEQYF.

This clonotype was seen repeatedly, ten times or more. The chain recombines TRBV7-3 with TRBJ2-6, with 9 bases fitting TRBD1. V was clipped by 4 bases and J by 0 bases; unmatched bases: 1. Per germline, CDR1 SGHTA and CDR2 FQGTGA. This CDR3 has 16 residues. CDR3 in DNA: TGTGCCAGCAGCTGGACAGGGGTCTCTGGGGCCAACGTCCTGACTTTC. Translating it yields CASSWTGVSGANVLTF.

V usage is TRBV20-1 and J usage is TRBJ2-4; 7 bases map to TRBD1. This CDR3 contains 15 residues. V gave up 5 bases and J gave up 1 base; unmatched junction bases: 8. In germline, CDR1 is DFQATT, CDR2 SNEGSKA (reference sequence). The CDR3 sequence is CSADYDRVAKNIQYF. In DNA form, the CDR3 reads TGCAGTGCTGACTATGACAGGGTCGCCAAAAACATTCAGTACTTC.

The sample holds many counts of this clonotype. The chain couples TRBV6-7 to TRBJ2-1; 13 nucleotides agree with TRBD2. TRBV6-7 carries the ORF label, with uncertain function. V lost 4 bases and J lost 5; bases outside the gene matches: 2. The CDR3 contains 15 residues. The CDR3 bases are TGTGCCAGCAGTTGGACTAGCGGGAGTGACAATGAGCAGTTCTTC. Translated: CASSWTSGSDNEQFF.

Points on this clonotype: A read error may be the cause here, since a much bigger clone is one base away. The chain couples TRBV20-1 to TRBJ2-3, with D hard to call. Trimming shortened V by 0 bases and J by 4 bases, and 14 bases separated the two germline ends. The germline gives CDR1 DFQATT, CDR2 SNEGSKA (reference sequence). The CDR3 consists of 15 residues. This chain's CDR3 is CSARDFASFADTQYF. Here the CDR3 DNA reads TGCAGTGCTAGAGATTTTGCATCTTTTGCAGATACGCAGTATTTT.

A few counts support this clonotype. The chain joins TRBV7-2 to TRBJ2-7; no clear D. This CDR3 contains 18 residues. The ends were cut back, 4 bases at V and 5 bases at J, with 27 bases in the middle. The germline CDR1 and CDR2 sequences are SGHTA and FQGNSA. The CDR3 DNA reads as TGTGCCAGCAGCTCCAGCCCTCCGGCCTCTTGGATAAACAACGAGCAGTACTTC. Amino acids: CASSSSPPASWINNEQYF.

The chain couples TRBV29-1 to TRBJ2-1, with 8 bases identical to TRBD2. From germline, CDR1 is SQVTM and CDR2 ANQGSEA. The ends lost 4 bases at V and 0 bases at J; junction bases unmatched: 5. CDR3 length: 15 residues. CDR3 nucleotide sequence: TGCAGCGTTGGCCTTAGCGGGACCTCCTACAATGAGCAGTTCTTC. Encoded protein: CSVGLSGTSYNEQFF.

V is TRBV9 and J is TRBJ1-4; no clear D. The CDR3 spans 15 residues. V lost 4 bases and J 4 bases, leaving 14 bases between the germline ends. Germline CDR1 is SGDLS and CDR2 is YYNGEE. CDR3 loop: CASSSDSKFNEKLFF. The CDR3 DNA follows: TGTGCCAGCAGCTCCGACTCGAAATTTAATGAAAAACTGTTTTTT.

This rearrangement joins TRBV5-1 to TRBJ1-6, with no clear D. V lost 3 bases and J 0 bases, leaving 13 bases between the germline ends. Germline CDR1 SGHRS, CDR2 YFSETQ. The CDR3 contains 17 residues. CDR3 coding DNA: TGCGCCAGCAGCTCCCGGAGGGCCGGCTCCTATAATTCACCCCTCCACTTT. Translation: CASSSRRAGSYNSPLHF.

V and J are TRBV2 and TRBJ2-2, with 10 nucleotides matching TRBD2. Germline CDR1 reads SNHLY; CDR2 reads FYNNEI. V lost 6 bases, J lost 3 bases, and 4 bases stayed unmatched. There are 15 residues in the CDR3. CDR3 in DNA: TGTGCCAGCAGCCTAGCGGGAGAGTACACCGGGGAGCTGTTTTTT. Translation: CASSLAGEYTGELFF.

This clonotype was counted ten times or more. V and J are TRBV11-2 and TRBJ2-7; D ambiguous. CDR3 size: 17 residues. From germline, CDR1 is SGHAT and CDR2 FQNNGV. Trimming removed 0 bases at V and 2 bases at J, with 17 bases between. DNA for the CDR3: TGTGCCAGCAGCTTAGAAGCCTGGGGTGTAATAGCCTACGAGCAGTACTTC. Its protein is CASSLEAWGVIAYEQYF.